This T cell receptor (beta chain) derives from a study of OX40 agonist ivuxolimab in advanced cancers. Study findings and constraints: Expansion of clones was among the lowest in partial responders at 0.1-3.0 mg/kg.

V was trimmed by 6 bases and J by 9 bases, leaving 15 bases between them. Germline assignment: CDR1 SGHAT and CDR2 FQNNGV. The CDR3 totals 14 residues. Concerning this clone: The target antigen is unknown.

Method: immunoSEQ multiplex PCR; TCRdb's copy keeps in-frame clones and lacks some. The table has tens of thousands of clones, 83% seen once. The clonotype comes from an adult with an advanced solid tumor such as melanoma, head and neck, liver or kidney cancer. The V call is TRBV11-2, the J call TRBJ1-6; no clear D. The sample here was CD4+ or CD8+ T cells sorted from blood, taken in a trial of the OX40 agonist ivuxolimab. The CDR3 reads CASRPYDPSSPLHF. The CDR3 region has the DNA TGTGCCAGCAGACCCTACGATCCGAGTTCACCCCTCCACTTT. Complete variable domain (other parts from reference TRBV11-2 and TRBJ1-6): EAGVAQSPRYKIIEKRQSVAFWCNPISGHATLYWYQQILGQGPKLLIQFQNNGVVDDSQLPKDRFSAERLKGVDSTLKIQPAKLEDSAVYLCASRPYDPSSPLHFGNGTRLTVT.